A selection of T cell receptor beta chains follows, all from one sample in a study of shared clonotypes between healthy human individuals. Repertoires were generated with immunoSEQ multiplex PCR, while TCRdb's copy carries only in-frame clones and drops some. The sample includes around 500,000 clones, around 73% seen only once; the top ten take 9.5% to 15%. The sample was PBMCs. The receptors stem from a woman in her thirties or forties in good health. Some clones in this sample may be carry-over from other donors' samples. Both conserved end residues are part of each CDR3. Each record gives: D gene, V gene, clone size, J gene, CDR3 DNA, CDR3 protein. The D gene is left open where the match is weak. The listing skips clone size in some rows; elsewhere it reads once, few, many or a size class.

d_gene: NA; v_gene: TRBV19; abundance: NA; j_gene: TRBJ1-2; CDR3nt: TGTGCCAGTAGTAATTGGGACCGCTATGGCTACACCTTC; CDR3aa: CASSNWDRYGYTF
d_gene: NA; v_gene: TRBV7-3; abundance: few; j_gene: TRBJ2-1; CDR3nt: TGTGCCAGCAGCTCAAACTCGGACAATGAGCAGTTCTTC; CDR3aa: CASSSNSDNEQFF
d_gene: NA; v_gene: TRBV6-5; abundance: NA; j_gene: TRBJ1-2; CDR3nt: TGTGCCAGCAGTTACTCGCTTGGGTGGGACTATGGCTACACCTTC; CDR3aa: CASSYSLGWDYGYTF
d_gene: NA; v_gene: TRBV7-2; abundance: NA; j_gene: TRBJ2-1; CDR3nt: TGTGCCAGCAGCGAGAATCCGGGACACTACTACAATGAGCAGTTCTTC; CDR3aa: CASSENPGHYYNEQFF
d_gene: TRBD2; v_gene: TRBV7-3; abundance: NA; j_gene: TRBJ2-1; CDR3nt: TGTGCCAGCAGCCTAGCGGGAGGACAACTGAATGAGCAGTTCTTC; CDR3aa: CASSLAGGQLNEQFF
d_gene: NA; v_gene: TRBV19; abundance: NA; j_gene: TRBJ1-5; CDR3nt: TGTGCCAGTAGTATAGAGAAGAGGTATTACAATCAGCCCCAGCATTTT; CDR3aa: CASSIEKRYYNQPQHF
d_gene: TRBD1; v_gene: TRBV28; abundance: NA; j_gene: TRBJ2-4; CDR3nt: TGTGCCAGCAGGCCCGGGGACAGTAAAAACATTCAGTACTTC; CDR3aa: CASRPGDSKNIQYF
d_gene: NA; v_gene: TRBV7-3; abundance: NA; j_gene: TRBJ2-3; CDR3nt: TGTGCCAGCAGCTTGGGAGCGGCCGCAGATACGCAGTATTTT; CDR3aa: CASSLGAAADTQYF
d_gene: TRBD2; v_gene: TRBV7-2; abundance: NA; j_gene: TRBJ2-5; CDR3nt: TGTGCCAGCAGCTTAGGACTAGCGGAAGAGACCCAGTACTTC; CDR3aa: CASSLGLAEETQYF
d_gene: TRBD2; v_gene: TRBV7-8; abundance: NA; j_gene: TRBJ2-1; CDR3nt: TGTGCCAGCAGCTTGCTGAGACTAGCGGTATACAATGAGCAGTTCTTC; CDR3aa: CASSLLRLAVYNEQFF
d_gene: NA; v_gene: TRBV11-3; abundance: few; j_gene: TRBJ2-7; CDR3nt: TGTGCCAGCAGCTCGAGCAGGGGTGGCGAGCAGTACTTC; CDR3aa: CASSSSRGGEQYF
d_gene: NA; v_gene: TRBV4-1; abundance: NA; j_gene: TRBJ1-1; CDR3nt: TGCGCCAGCAGCCAGGACAGAACTTACACTGAAGCTTTCTTT; CDR3aa: CASSQDRTYTEAFF
d_gene: NA; v_gene: TRBV19; abundance: NA; j_gene: TRBJ1-1; CDR3nt: TGTGCCAGTAGTAAAGGGTCCTGGAGCACTGAAGCTTTCTTT; CDR3aa: CASSKGSWSTEAFF
d_gene: NA; v_gene: TRBV28; abundance: NA; j_gene: TRBJ2-5; CDR3nt: TGTGCCACGACCCCCGCATTAGCTTTAGAGACCCAGTACTTC; CDR3aa: CATTPALALETQYF
d_gene: NA; v_gene: TRBV28; abundance: NA; j_gene: TRBJ2-4; CDR3nt: TGTGCCAGCAGTTTAAACGCAGGAGAGAGAAACATTCAGTACTTC; CDR3aa: CASSLNAGERNIQYF
d_gene: NA; v_gene: TRBV5-1; abundance: few; j_gene: TRBJ1-1; CDR3nt: TGCGCCAGCAGCTATTTTGAAGGGGCTGAAGCTTTCTTT; CDR3aa: CASSYFEGAEAFF
d_gene: NA; v_gene: TRBV18; abundance: NA; j_gene: TRBJ2-1; CDR3nt: TGTGCCAGCTCACCACCGGTTGCACAGTACAATGAGCAGTTCTTC; CDR3aa: CASSPPVAQYNEQFF
d_gene: NA; v_gene: TRBV18; abundance: few; j_gene: TRBJ1-1; CDR3nt: TGTGCCAGCTCACAAGGACAGCTCACTGAAGCTTTCTTT; CDR3aa: CASSQGQLTEAFF
d_gene: TRBD1; v_gene: TRBV6-1; abundance: NA; j_gene: TRBJ2-2; CDR3nt: TGTGCCAGCCGAACTCAGGGGGCGTGGACCGGGGAGCTGTTTTTT; CDR3aa: CASRTQGAWTGELFF
d_gene: NA; v_gene: TRBV15; abundance: NA; j_gene: TRBJ2-1; CDR3nt: TGTGCCACCAACGGAGGTAGCGGTAACAATGAGCAGTTCTTC; CDR3aa: CATNGGSGNNEQFF
d_gene: NA; v_gene: TRBV9; abundance: NA; j_gene: TRBJ1-3; CDR3nt: NA; CDR3aa: CASSVTSVAGGNTIYF
d_gene: NA; v_gene: TRBV30; abundance: few; j_gene: TRBJ1-1; CDR3nt: TGTGCCTGGAGTTCCCCCCGTAGGGACGCTGAAGCTTTCTTT; CDR3aa: CAWSSPRRDAEAFF
d_gene: NA; v_gene: TRBV5-4; abundance: NA; j_gene: TRBJ2-5; CDR3nt: TGTGCCAGCAGCTCATCCGGGACCGGGAGAGAGACCCAGTACTTC; CDR3aa: CASSSSGTGRETQYF
d_gene: NA; v_gene: TRBV5-1; abundance: NA; j_gene: TRBJ1-6; CDR3nt: TGCGCCAGCAGCTTGGAGACTTCCTATAATTCACCCCTCCACTTT; CDR3aa: CASSLETSYNSPLHF
d_gene: NA; v_gene: TRBV6-5; abundance: NA; j_gene: TRBJ2-2; CDR3nt: TGTGCCAGCAGTTGGACACCTAACACCGGGGAGCTGTTTTTT; CDR3aa: CASSWTPNTGELFF
d_gene: TRBD2; v_gene: TRBV29-1; abundance: NA; j_gene: TRBJ2-3; CDR3nt: TGCAGCGTCCCCCCAGCGGGAGTGCCAGATACGCAGTATTTT; CDR3aa: CSVPPAGVPDTQYF
d_gene: NA; v_gene: TRBV30; abundance: NA; j_gene: TRBJ1-3; CDR3nt: TGTGCCTGGCAAACTACTGGAAACACCATATATTTT; CDR3aa: CAWQTTGNTIYF
d_gene: TRBD1; v_gene: TRBV9; abundance: NA; j_gene: TRBJ2-2; CDR3nt: TGTGCCAGCAGCGTAGAGGGACAGGGGGCATCCGGGGAGCTGTTTTTT; CDR3aa: CASSVEGQGASGELFF
d_gene: NA; v_gene: TRBV5-1; abundance: NA; j_gene: TRBJ1-3; CDR3nt: TGCGCCAGCAGCTCGAACGGCGAGGGGGGAAACACCATATATTTT; CDR3aa: CASSSNGEGGNTIYF
d_gene: NA; v_gene: TRBV19; abundance: NA; j_gene: TRBJ1-4; CDR3nt: TGTGCCAGTAGTGCCCGGAGGGATATTACAACTAATGAAAAACTGTTTTTT; CDR3aa: CASSARRDITTNEKLFF
d_gene: NA; v_gene: TRBV18; abundance: NA; j_gene: TRBJ2-5; CDR3nt: TGTGCCAGCTCAGTTCGGGACAACCAAGAGACCCAGTACTTC; CDR3aa: CASSVRDNQETQYF
d_gene: TRBD2; v_gene: TRBV6-4; abundance: NA; j_gene: TRBJ2-6; CDR3nt: TGTGCCAGCAGTGAGGCGGGAGCTGGGGCCAACGTCCTGACTTTC; CDR3aa: CASSEAGAGANVLTF
d_gene: NA; v_gene: TRBV15; abundance: many; j_gene: TRBJ2-7; CDR3nt: TGTGCCACCAGCAGAGCAAGGACCGCAGGCGAGCAGTACTTC; CDR3aa: CATSRARTAGEQYF
d_gene: TRBD2; v_gene: TRBV7-3; abundance: NA; j_gene: TRBJ2-3; CDR3nt: TGTGCCAGCAGCCTAGGACTAGGTGGGCCAGATACGCAGTATTTT; CDR3aa: CASSLGLGGPDTQYF
d_gene: NA; v_gene: TRBV6-4; abundance: NA; j_gene: TRBJ2-1; CDR3nt: TGTGCCAGCATAATGCAGACTCCCCGCCGGCGTAATGAGCAGTTCTTC; CDR3aa: CASIMQTPRRRNEQFF
d_gene: TRBD1; v_gene: TRBV7-9; abundance: NA; j_gene: TRBJ1-4; CDR3nt: TGTGCCAGCAGCTTAAATACAGGGGGTGAAAAACTGTTTTTT; CDR3aa: CASSLNTGGEKLFF
d_gene: TRBD2; v_gene: TRBV7-3; abundance: NA; j_gene: TRBJ2-3; CDR3nt: TGTGCCAGCAGCCCTAGTGGGCTAGCGGGAGTTCAGACAGATACGCAGTATTTT; CDR3aa: CASSPSGLAGVQTDTQYF
d_gene: TRBD2; v_gene: TRBV11-1; abundance: NA; j_gene: TRBJ2-1; CDR3nt: TGTGCCAGCAGCTTAACTAGCGCGGGCGATGAGCAGTTCTTC; CDR3aa: CASSLTSAGDEQFF
d_gene: NA; v_gene: TRBV5-4; abundance: once; j_gene: TRBJ1-6; CDR3nt: TGTGCCAGCAGCATGGACTTAGATAATTCACCCCTCCACTTT; CDR3aa: CASSMDLDNSPLHF
d_gene: NA; v_gene: TRBV19; abundance: NA; j_gene: TRBJ2-2; CDR3nt: TGTGCCAGTAGTATAAGTGGGACGGCTGCCGCGAACACCGGGGAGCTGTTTTTT; CDR3aa: CASSISGTAAANTGELFF